The text below deals with one T cell receptor beta chain. This entry is derived from a study of cytomegalovirus exposure and HLA in healthy donors. CDR1 is SEHNR and CDR2 is FQNEAQ in the germline V gene (reference sequence). CDR3 length equals 11 residues. V gave up 8 bases and J gave up 11 bases, with 10 bases separating them. PCR involved 60 Vbeta and 13 Jbeta primers. Profiling relied on immunoSEQ multiplex PCR, and the TCRdb table lists in-frame clones only, not all of them. The sample contains fewer than 150,000 clones, roughly four fifths of which appear only once. The genes are TRBV7-9 and TRBJ1-6; the D gene is possibly TRBD1 (6 bases). The sequencing sample was made of PBMCs. The sequence was obtained from a human donor in good health. The DNA of the CDR3 is TGTGCCAGCGCAAGGGGGACACCCCTCCACTTT. Translating gives CASARGTPLHF.